This T cell receptor (beta chain) stems from a study of T cells in Graves' hyperthyroidism and ophthalmopathy. Study results and caveats: Separating ophthalmopathy from stable hyperthyroidism was achieved by a 13 V-J model.

Authors of the study amplified TCR beta CDR3 regions from RNA transcripts. With the HTBI primer set, the TCR CDR3 went through a first round of RT-PCR. A single record per CDR3 protein comes from TCRdb applying MiXCR to the multiplex PCR reads. This table has about 590,000 distinct CDR3 sequences, approximately 14% appearing once. A note on this clonotype: Its antigen remains unknown. This is likely a read error, given that the CDR3 carries no conserved phenylalanine or tryptophan at its end.

CDR3 length equals 16 residues. Germline loops: CDR1 PRHDT, CDR2 FYEKMQ (reference sequence). The source of this sequence is a young woman with Graves' ophthalmopathy. The V and J genes are TRBV13 and TRBJ2-5; D remains ambiguous. Sequenced sample: blood. The CDR3 loop is CASSVGDKTYQETQYS. CDR3 DNA: TGTGCCAGCAGCGTAGGTGACAAAACCTACCAAGAGACCCAGTACTCC.